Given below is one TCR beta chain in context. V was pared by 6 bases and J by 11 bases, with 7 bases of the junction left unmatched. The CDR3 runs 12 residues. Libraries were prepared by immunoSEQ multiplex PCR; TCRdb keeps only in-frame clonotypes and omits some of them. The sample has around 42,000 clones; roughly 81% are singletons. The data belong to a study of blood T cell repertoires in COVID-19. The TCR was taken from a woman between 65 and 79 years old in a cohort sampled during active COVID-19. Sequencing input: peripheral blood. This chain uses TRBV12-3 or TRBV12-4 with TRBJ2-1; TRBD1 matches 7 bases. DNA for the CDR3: TGTGCCAGCAGCCCTACAGGGGTCAAGCAGTTCTTC. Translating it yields CASSPTGVKQFF.